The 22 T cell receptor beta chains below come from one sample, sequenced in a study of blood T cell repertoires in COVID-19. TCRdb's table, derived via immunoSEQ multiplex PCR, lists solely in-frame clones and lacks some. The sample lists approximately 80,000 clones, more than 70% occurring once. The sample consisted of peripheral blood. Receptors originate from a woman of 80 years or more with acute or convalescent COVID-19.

The CDR3 DNA sequence: TGTGCCAGCAGCTCAGGGACAGGGGGCACGACTGGGGCCAACGTCCTGACTTTC. It specifies CASSSGTGGTTGANVLTF. This chain connects TRBV7-2 to TRBJ2-6; TRBD1 agrees at 12 bases. J lost 2 bases, V lost 4 bases, and 6 bases had no gene match. Germline loops: CDR1 SGHTA, CDR2 FQGNSA. This CDR3 is built from 18 residues.

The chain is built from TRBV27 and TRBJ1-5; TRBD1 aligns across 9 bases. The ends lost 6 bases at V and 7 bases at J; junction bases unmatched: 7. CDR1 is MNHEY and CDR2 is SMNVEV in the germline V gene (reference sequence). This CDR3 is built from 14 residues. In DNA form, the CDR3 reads TGTGCCAGCAGGCCCACAGGGGGCGGACAGCCCCAGCATTTT. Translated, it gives CASRPTGGGQPQHF.

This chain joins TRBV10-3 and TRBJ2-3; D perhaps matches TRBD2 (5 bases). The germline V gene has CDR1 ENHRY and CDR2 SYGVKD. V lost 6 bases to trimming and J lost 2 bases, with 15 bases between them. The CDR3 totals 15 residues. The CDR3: CAISSGTGSTDTQYF. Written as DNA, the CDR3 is TGTGCCATCAGCTCTGGTACGGGGTCCACAGATACGCAGTATTTT.

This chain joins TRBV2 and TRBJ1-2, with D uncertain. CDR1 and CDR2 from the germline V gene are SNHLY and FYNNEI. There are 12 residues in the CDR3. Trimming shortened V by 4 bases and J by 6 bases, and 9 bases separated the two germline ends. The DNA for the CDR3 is TGTGCCAGCAGTGGTAACCGGGATGGCTACACCTTC. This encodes CASSGNRDGYTF.

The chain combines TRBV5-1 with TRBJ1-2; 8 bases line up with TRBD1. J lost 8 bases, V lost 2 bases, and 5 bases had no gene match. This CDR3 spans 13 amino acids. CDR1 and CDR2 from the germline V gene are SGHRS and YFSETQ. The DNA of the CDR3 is TGCGCCAGCAGCTTAGGGACAGGTGGCGGCTACACCTTC. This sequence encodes CASSLGTGGGYTF. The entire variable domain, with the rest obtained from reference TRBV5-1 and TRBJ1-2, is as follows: KAGVTQTPRYLIKTRGQQVTLSCSPISGHRSVSWYQQTPGQGLQFLFEYFSETQRNKGNFPGRFSGRQFSNSRSEMNVSTLELGDSALYLCASSLGTGGGYTFGSGTRLTVV.

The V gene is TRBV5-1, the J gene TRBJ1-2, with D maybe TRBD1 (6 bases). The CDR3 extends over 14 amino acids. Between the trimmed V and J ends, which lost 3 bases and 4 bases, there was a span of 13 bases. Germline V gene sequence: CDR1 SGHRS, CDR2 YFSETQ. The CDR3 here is CASSWNTGSYGYTF. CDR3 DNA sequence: TGCGCCAGCAGCTGGAACACAGGGAGCTATGGCTACACCTTC.

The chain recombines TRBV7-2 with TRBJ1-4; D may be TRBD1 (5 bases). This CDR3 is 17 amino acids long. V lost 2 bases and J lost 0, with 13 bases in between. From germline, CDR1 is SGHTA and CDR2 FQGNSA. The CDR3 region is CASSLRGRAATNEKLFF. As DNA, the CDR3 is TGTGCCAGCAGCTTAAGGGGCAGAGCAGCAACTAATGAAAAACTGTTTTTT.

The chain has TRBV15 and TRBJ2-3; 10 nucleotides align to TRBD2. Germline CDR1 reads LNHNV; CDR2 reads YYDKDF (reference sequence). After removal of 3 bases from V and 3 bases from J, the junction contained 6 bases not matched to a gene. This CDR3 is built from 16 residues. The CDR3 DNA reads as TGTGCCACCAGCAGGCACCTAGCGGGAGCAACAGATACGCAGTATTTT. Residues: CATSRHLAGATDTQYF.

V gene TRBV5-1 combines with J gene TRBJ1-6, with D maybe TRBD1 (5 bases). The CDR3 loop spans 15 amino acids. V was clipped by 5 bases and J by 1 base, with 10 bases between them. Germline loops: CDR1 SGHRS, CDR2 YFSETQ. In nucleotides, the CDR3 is TGCGCCAGCAGGCCCGGGGGGTCCTATAATTCACCCCTCCACTTT. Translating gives CASRPGGSYNSPLHF.

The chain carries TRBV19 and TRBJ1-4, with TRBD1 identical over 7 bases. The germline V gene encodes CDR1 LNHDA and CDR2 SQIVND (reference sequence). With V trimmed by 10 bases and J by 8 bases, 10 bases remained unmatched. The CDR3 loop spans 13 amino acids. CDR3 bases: TGTGCCACCCAGGGGGTCCTTCGCGAAAAACTGTTTTTT. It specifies CATQGVLREKLFF.

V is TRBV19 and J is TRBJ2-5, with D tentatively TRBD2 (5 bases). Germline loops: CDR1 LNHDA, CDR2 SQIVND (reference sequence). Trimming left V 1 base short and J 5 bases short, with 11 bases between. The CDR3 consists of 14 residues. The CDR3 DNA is TGTGCCAGTAGTATAGTTTCGGGCGGGGAGACCCAGTACTTC. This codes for CASSIVSGGETQYF.

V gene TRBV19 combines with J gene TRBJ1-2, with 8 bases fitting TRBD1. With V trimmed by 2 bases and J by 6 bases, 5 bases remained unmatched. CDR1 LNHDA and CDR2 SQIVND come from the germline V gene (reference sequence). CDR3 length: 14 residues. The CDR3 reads CASSIFRTGHGYTF. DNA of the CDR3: TGTGCCAGTAGTATATTTCGGACAGGGCATGGCTACACCTTC.

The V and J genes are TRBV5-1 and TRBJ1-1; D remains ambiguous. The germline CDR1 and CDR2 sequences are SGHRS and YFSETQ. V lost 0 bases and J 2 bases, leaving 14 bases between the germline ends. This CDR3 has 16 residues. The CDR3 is CASSLEVRVGNTEAFF. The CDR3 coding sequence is TGCGCCAGCAGCTTGGAGGTCCGGGTGGGTAACACTGAAGCTTTCTTT. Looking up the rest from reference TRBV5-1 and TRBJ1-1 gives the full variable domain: KAGVTQTPRYLIKTRGQQVTLSCSPISGHRSVSWYQQTPGQGLQFLFEYFSETQRNKGNFPGRFSGRQFSNSRSEMNVSTLELGDSALYLCASSLEVRVGNTEAFFGQGTRLTVV.

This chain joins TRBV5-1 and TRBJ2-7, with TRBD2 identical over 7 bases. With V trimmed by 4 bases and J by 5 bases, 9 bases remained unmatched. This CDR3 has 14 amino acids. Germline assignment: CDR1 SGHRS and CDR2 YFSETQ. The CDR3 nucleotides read TGCGCCAGCAGCCGGGACTACCCCAGGGACGAGCAGTACTTC. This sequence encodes CASSRDYPRDEQYF.

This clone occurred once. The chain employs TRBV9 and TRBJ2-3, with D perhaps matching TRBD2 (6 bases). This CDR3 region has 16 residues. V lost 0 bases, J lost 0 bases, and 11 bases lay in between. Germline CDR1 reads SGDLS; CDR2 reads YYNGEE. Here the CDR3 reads CASSVVSGVSTDTQYF. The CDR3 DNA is TGTGCCAGCAGCGTAGTTAGCGGAGTAAGCACAGATACGCAGTATTTT.

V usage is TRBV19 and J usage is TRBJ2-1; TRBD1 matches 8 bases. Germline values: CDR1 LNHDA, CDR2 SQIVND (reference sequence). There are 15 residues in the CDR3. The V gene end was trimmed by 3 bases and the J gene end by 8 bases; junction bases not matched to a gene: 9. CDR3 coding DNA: TGTGCCAGTAGTATTGGGCAGGGGGCTTTCGATGAGCAGTTCTTC. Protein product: CASSIGQGAFDEQFF.

The CDR3 spells CASSVEITRDIQYF. Here the CDR3 DNA reads TGCGCCAGCAGCGTAGAAATTACGCGGGACATTCAGTACTTC. The chain employs TRBV5-1 and TRBJ2-4, with a possible D match to TRBD2 (5 bases). The germline gives CDR1 SGHRS, CDR2 YFSETQ. The CDR3 is 14 residues long. V was clipped by 4 bases and J by 8 bases, with 16 bases between them.

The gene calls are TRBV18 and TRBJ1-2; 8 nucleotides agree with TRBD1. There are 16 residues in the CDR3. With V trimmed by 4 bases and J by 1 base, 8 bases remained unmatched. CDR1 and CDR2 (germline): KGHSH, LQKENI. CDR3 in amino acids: CASSLTRDRSNYGYTF. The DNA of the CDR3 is TGTGCCAGCTCACTAACAAGGGACAGGAGTAACTATGGCTACACCTTC.

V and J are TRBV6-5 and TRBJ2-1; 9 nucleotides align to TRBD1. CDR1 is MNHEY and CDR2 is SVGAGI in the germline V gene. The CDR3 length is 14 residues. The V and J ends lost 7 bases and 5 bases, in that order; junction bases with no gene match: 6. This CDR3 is CASTPDRGDNEQFF. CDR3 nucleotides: TGTGCCAGCACCCCGGACAGGGGAGACAATGAGCAGTTCTTC.

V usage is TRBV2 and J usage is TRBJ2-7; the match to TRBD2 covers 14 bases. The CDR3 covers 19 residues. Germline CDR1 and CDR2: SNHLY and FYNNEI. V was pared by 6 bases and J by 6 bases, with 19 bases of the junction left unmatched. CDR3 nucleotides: TGTGCCAGCAGCCGTGAGAGAGGATGGACTAGCGGGAGGCTAGCCGAGCAGTACTTC. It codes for CASSRERGWTSGRLAEQYF.

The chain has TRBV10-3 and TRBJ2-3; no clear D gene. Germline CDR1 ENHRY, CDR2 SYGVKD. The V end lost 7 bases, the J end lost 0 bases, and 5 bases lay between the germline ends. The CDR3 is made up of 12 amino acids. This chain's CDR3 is CAIMRSTDTQYF. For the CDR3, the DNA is TGTGCCATCATGCGGAGCACAGATACGCAGTATTTT.

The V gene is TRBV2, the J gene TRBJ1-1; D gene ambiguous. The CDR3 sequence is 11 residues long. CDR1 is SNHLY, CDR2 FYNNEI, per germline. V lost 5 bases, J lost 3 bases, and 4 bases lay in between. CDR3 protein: CASSPYTEAFF. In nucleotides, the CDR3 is TGTGCCAGCAGTCCCTACACTGAAGCTTTCTTT. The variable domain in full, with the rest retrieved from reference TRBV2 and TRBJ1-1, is EPEVTQTPSHQVTQMGQEVILRCVPISNHLYFYWYRQILGQKVEFLVSFYNNEISEKSEIFDDQFSVERPDGSNFTLKIRSTKLEDSAMYFCASSPYTEAFFGQGTRLTVV.